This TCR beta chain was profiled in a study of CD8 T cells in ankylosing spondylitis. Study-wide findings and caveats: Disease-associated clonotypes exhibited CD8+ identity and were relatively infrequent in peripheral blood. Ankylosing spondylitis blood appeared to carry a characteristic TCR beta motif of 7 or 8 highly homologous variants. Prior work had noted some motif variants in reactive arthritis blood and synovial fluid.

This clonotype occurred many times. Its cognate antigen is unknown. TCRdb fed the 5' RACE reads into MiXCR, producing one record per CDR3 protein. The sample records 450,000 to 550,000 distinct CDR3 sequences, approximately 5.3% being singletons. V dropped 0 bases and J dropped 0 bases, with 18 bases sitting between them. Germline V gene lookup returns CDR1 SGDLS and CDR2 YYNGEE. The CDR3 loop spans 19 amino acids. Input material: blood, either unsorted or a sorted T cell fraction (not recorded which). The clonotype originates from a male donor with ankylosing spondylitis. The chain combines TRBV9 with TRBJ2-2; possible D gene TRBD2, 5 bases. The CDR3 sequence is CASSVGHRGLGSNTGELFF. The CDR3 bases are TGTGCCAGCAGCGTAGGGCATCGGGGTCTCGGGTCGAACACCGGGGAGCTGTTTTTT. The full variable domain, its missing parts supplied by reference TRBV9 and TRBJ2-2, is DSGVTQTPKHLITATGQRVTLRCSPRSGDLSVYWYQQSLDQGLQFLIQYYNGEERAKGNILERFSAQQFPDLHSELNLSSLELGDSALYFCASSVGHRGLGSNTGELFFGEGSRLTVL.